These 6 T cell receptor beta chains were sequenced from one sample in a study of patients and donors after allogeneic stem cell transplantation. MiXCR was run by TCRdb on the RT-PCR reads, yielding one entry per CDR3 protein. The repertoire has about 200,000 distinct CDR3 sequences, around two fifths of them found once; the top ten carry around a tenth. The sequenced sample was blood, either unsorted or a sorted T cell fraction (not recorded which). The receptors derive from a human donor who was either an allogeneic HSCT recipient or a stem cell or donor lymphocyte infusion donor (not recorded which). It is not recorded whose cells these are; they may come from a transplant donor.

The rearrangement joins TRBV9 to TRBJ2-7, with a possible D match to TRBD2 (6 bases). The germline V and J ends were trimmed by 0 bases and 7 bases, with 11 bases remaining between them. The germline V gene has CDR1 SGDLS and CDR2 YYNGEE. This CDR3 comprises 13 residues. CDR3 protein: CASSVALAGEQYF. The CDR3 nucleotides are TGTGCCAGCAGCGTAGCTCTGGCGGGGGAGCAGTACTTC.

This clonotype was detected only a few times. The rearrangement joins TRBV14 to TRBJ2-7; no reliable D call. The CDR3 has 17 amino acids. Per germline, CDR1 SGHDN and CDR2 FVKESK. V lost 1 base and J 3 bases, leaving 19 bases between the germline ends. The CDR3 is CASSQGPFRTRGYEQYF. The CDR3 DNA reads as TGTGCCAGCAGCCAAGGCCCATTTCGGACGAGAGGCTACGAGCAGTACTTC.

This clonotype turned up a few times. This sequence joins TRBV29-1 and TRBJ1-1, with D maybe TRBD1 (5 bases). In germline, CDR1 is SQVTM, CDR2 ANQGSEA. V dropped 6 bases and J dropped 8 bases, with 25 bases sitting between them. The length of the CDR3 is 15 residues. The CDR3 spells CSVFDTGSLRGEAFF. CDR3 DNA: TGCAGCGTCTTCGATACCGGGTCCTTAAGGGGAGAAGCTTTCTTT.

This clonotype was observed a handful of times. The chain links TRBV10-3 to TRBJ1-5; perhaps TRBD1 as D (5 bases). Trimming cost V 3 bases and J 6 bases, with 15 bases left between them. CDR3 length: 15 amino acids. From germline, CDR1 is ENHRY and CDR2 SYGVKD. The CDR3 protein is CAISEGTAAGQPQHF. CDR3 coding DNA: TGTGCCATCAGTGAAGGGACCGCTGCCGGTCAGCCCCAGCATTTT.

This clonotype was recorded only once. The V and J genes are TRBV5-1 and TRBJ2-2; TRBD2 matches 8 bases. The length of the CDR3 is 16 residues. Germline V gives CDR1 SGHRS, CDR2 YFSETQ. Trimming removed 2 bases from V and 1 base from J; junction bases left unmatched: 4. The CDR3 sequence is CASSFIAGKNTGELFF. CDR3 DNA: TGCGCCAGCAGCTTTATAGCGGGGAAGAACACCGGGGAGCTGTTTTTT.

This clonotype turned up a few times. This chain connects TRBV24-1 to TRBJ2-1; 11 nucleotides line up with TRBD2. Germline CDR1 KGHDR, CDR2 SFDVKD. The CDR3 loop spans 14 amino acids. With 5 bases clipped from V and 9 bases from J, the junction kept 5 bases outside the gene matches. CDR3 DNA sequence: TGTGCCACCAGTGCGACTAGCGGGGTGGGTGAGCAGTTCTTC. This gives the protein CATSATSGVGEQFF.